These 30 T cell receptor beta chains share one sample of origin, sequenced in a study of Ad26.COV2.S vaccination and SARS-CoV-2 variants. Treatment described: about 20 received Ad26.COV2.S at low or high dose, single or two shots; 5 received placebo; per-sample allocation not given. The study sampled participants on day 63 after the first vaccine or placebo injection. Libraries were prepared by immunoSEQ multiplex PCR; TCRdb keeps only in-frame clonotypes and omits some of them. The repertoire includes more than 300,000 clones, roughly 90% of them detected once, and 6.4% sits in the top ten. Sequenced here: peripheral blood, sampled in a trial of Ad26.COV2.S vaccine versus placebo. The receptors derive from a person aged 18 to 65 who received the Ad26.COV2.S COVID-19 vaccine or a placebo.

Here the CDR3 DNA reads TGTGCCAGCACCACGGACAGGGGGCTCACTGAAGCTTTCTTT. This codes for CASTTDRGLTEAFF. The rearrangement links TRBV6-5 to TRBJ1-1; 11 nucleotides agree with TRBD1. Germline-derived CDR1 and CDR2 are MNHEY and SVGAGI. With V trimmed by 7 bases and J by 4 bases, 5 bases remained unmatched. The length of the CDR3 is 14 residues.

CDR3 protein: CASSAGLAGAGGNIQYF. CDR3 DNA: TGTGCCAGTAGTGCGGGACTAGCGGGAGCGGGAGGAAACATTCAGTACTTC. V is TRBV19 and J is TRBJ2-4, with 14 bases identical to TRBD2. V shed 5 bases, J shed 6 bases, and the junction held 9 bases outside the gene matches. This CDR3 is 17 amino acids long. Germline CDR1 reads LNHDA; CDR2 reads SQIVND (reference sequence).

The rearrangement joins TRBV20-1 to TRBJ2-3; 8 positions agree with TRBD2. Trimming took 3 bases from V and 2 from J; bases not matched to a gene: 10. The length of the CDR3 is 16 residues. Germline V lookup: CDR1 DFQATT, CDR2 SNEGSKA (reference sequence). CDR3 region: CSASGAKRGITDTQYF. The CDR3 DNA follows: TGCAGTGCTAGTGGGGCCAAGCGGGGGATCACAGATACGCAGTATTTT.

The chain uses TRBV6-1 and TRBJ1-1, with D hard to call. V was pared by 5 bases and J by 2 bases, with 15 bases between. CDR3 length: 15 amino acids. Germline lookup yields CDR1 MNHNS and CDR2 SASEGT. The CDR3 nucleotides read TGTGCCAGCAGTTCACAAGCGATTTTTAACACTGAAGCTTTCTTT. Translated: CASSSQAIFNTEAFF.

This chain joins TRBV5-1 and TRBJ1-3; D remains unclear. The germline V and J ends were trimmed by 3 bases and 0 bases, with 19 bases remaining between them. The CDR3 spans 18 residues. In germline, CDR1 is SGHRS, CDR2 YFSETQ. The CDR3 DNA is TGCGCCAGCAGCTCCCGGAATACAGCCGACACCTCTGGAAACACCATATATTTT. As protein: CASSSRNTADTSGNTIYF.

This clone showed up just a few times. The V gene is TRBV19, the J gene TRBJ1-5; D unclear. With 0 bases removed from V and 4 bases from J, the gap between germline ends came to 4 bases. The CDR3 has 13 residues. From germline, CDR1 is LNHDA and CDR2 SQIVND (reference sequence). CDR3 sequence reads: CASSIDGNQPQHF. The CDR3 bases are TGTGCCAGTAGTATAGATGGGAATCAGCCCCAGCATTTT.

The chain carries TRBV9 and TRBJ2-7, with D possibly matching TRBD1 (6 bases). This CDR3 has 12 residues. With 4 bases removed from V and 5 bases from J, the gap between germline ends came to 10 bases. Per germline, CDR1 SGDLS and CDR2 YYNGEE. CDR3 loop: CASSPDRDEQYF. CDR3 bases: TGTGCCAGCAGCCCGGACAGAGACGAGCAGTACTTC.

This chain joins TRBV9 and TRBJ2-3; tentatively, D is TRBD2 (5 bases). This CDR3 is 14 amino acids long. The germline V and J ends were trimmed by 4 bases and 5 bases, with 14 bases remaining between them. Germline V CDR1 and CDR2: SGDLS, YYNGEE. The DNA for the CDR3 is TGTGCCAGCAGCACCGAACGTCGGGAAGATACGCAGTATTTT. This sequence encodes CASSTERREDTQYF.

The chain joins TRBV11-2 to TRBJ2-7; unclear D gene. The CDR3 spans 15 residues. V was pared by 1 base and J by 2 bases, with 12 bases between. Per germline, CDR1 SGHAT and CDR2 FQNNGV. This CDR3 reads CASSLVAQPTYEQYF. CDR3 DNA: TGTGCCAGCAGCTTAGTAGCCCAGCCCACCTACGAGCAGTACTTC.

With respect to this clone: At the DNA level, this CDR3 is encoded by other sequences in the same sample as well. This sequence joins TRBV19 and TRBJ1-4; 9 positions agree with TRBD1. The junction had 4 bases not matched to a gene; V was cut back by 3 bases and J by 8 bases. Germline V gene lookup returns CDR1 LNHDA and CDR2 SQIVND (reference sequence). The CDR3 has 14 residues. CDR3 sequence reads: CASSMGQGYEKLFF. The CDR3 DNA is TGTGCCAGTAGTATGGGACAGGGTTACGAAAAACTGTTTTTT.

The V call is TRBV15, the J call TRBJ1-3; D is perhaps TRBD1 (5 bases). Germline-derived CDR1 and CDR2 are LNHNV and YYDKDF (reference sequence). The V end lost 0 bases, the J end lost 2 bases, and 11 bases lay between the germline ends. The CDR3 runs to 16 residues. The DNA for the CDR3 is TGTGCCACCAGCAGAGATTTGGGGGGGACTGGAAACACCATATATTTT. Encoded protein: CATSRDLGGTGNTIYF.

The J gene is TRBJ1-2, the V gene TRBV12-5; D unresolved. The CDR3 contains 12 residues. The germline CDR1 and CDR2 sequences are LGHNT and FRNRAP. V gave up 6 bases and J gave up 8 bases, with 13 bases separating them. In nucleotides, the CDR3 is TGTGCTAGTGGCTTAGACGGTTACGGCTACACCTTC. Encoded protein: CASGLDGYGYTF.

The chain employs TRBV7-9 and TRBJ1-5; D perhaps matches TRBD1 (5 bases). Germline-derived CDR1 and CDR2 are SEHNR and FQNEAQ (reference sequence). Deletions cut 1 base from V and 7 bases from J, with 5 bases between. The CDR3 loop spans 12 amino acids. CDR3 nucleotides: TGTGCCAGCAGCTTAGGACAGCAGCCCCAGCATTTT. This sequence encodes CASSLGQQPQHF. Filled out from reference TRBV7-9 and TRBJ1-5, the complete variable domain reads DTGVSQNPRHKITKRGQNVTFRCDPISEHNRLYWYRQTLGQGPEFLTYFQNEAQLEKSRLLSDRFSAERPKGSFSTLEIQRTEQGDSAMYLCASSLGQQPQHFGDGTRLSIL.

V gene TRBV5-1 combines with J gene TRBJ1-4; D call uncertain. Trimming shortened V by 0 bases and J by 5 bases, and 11 bases separated the two germline ends. CDR3 size: 15 residues. Germline V gene sequence: CDR1 SGHRS, CDR2 YFSETQ. The CDR3 loop reads CASSLDGLGNEKLFF. The CDR3 region has the DNA TGCGCCAGCAGCTTGGACGGCCTCGGGAATGAAAAACTGTTTTTT.

This chain uses TRBV27 with TRBJ2-3; unclear D gene. Germline loops: CDR1 MNHEY, CDR2 SMNVEV (reference sequence). With 4 bases removed from V and 0 bases from J, the gap between germline ends came to 8 bases. The CDR3 loop spans 14 amino acids. The CDR3 bases are TGTGCCAGCAGTTATTCCCCTAGCACAGATACGCAGTATTTT. This sequence encodes CASSYSPSTDTQYF.

The chain recombines TRBV4-3 with TRBJ1-1; D remains unclear. The germline V gene has CDR1 LGHNA and CDR2 YSLEER. There are 15 residues in the CDR3. Trimming shortened V by 2 bases and J by 3 bases, and 13 bases separated the two germline ends. CDR3 in DNA: TGCGCCAGCAGCCAAAGGGTCAAATGGGACACTGAAGCTTTCTTT. It is translated as CASSQRVKWDTEAFF.

This rearrangement joins TRBV30 to TRBJ1-6; D is ambiguous. The V and J ends lost 5 bases and 5 bases respectively, with 13 bases between them. The CDR3 sequence is 14 residues long. CDR1 is GTSNPN and CDR2 is SVGIG in the germline V gene (reference sequence). For the CDR3, the DNA is TGTGCCTGGGGATTCGGGTTAAATAATTCACCCCTCCACTTT. The encoded protein is CAWGFGLNNSPLHF.

The rearrangement links TRBV15 to TRBJ1-2; D unclear. The germline V and J ends were trimmed by 0 bases and 6 bases, with 8 bases remaining between them. CDR1 is LNHNV, CDR2 YYDKDF, per germline (reference sequence). This CDR3 comprises 13 residues. DNA of the CDR3: TGTGCCACCAGCAGAGATGGGGTGGATGGCTACACCTTC. It translates to CATSRDGVDGYTF.

This chain links TRBV7-8 with TRBJ2-7, with D unresolved. The CDR3 runs 13 residues. The V end lost 3 bases, the J end lost 0 bases, and 6 bases lay between the germline ends. Germline CDR1 and CDR2: SGHVS and FQNEAQ. CDR3 DNA: TGTGCCAGCAGCTTGGTCAGCTCCTACGAGCAGTACTTC. Translated: CASSLVSSYEQYF.

This clone was picked up one time. V and J are TRBV7-3 and TRBJ2-1, with D hard to call. Germline-derived CDR1 and CDR2 are SGHTA and FQGTGA. This CDR3 spans 16 amino acids. Trimming stripped 2 bases from V and 0 bases from J, with 11 bases between. The CDR3 sequence: CASSLDSVGSYNEQFF. CDR3 in DNA: TGTGCCAGCAGCTTAGACTCCGTGGGCTCCTACAATGAGCAGTTCTTC.

The count of this clone is one. The chain couples TRBV6-5 to TRBJ2-1, with D maybe TRBD2 (7 bases). CDR3 length equals 15 residues. V was clipped by 2 bases and J by 5 bases, with 13 bases between them. Germline CDR1 reads MNHEY; CDR2 reads SVGAGI. The CDR3 nucleotides are TGTGCCAGCAGTTACAACCGGGGGGCGAACAATGAGCAGTTCTTC. It encodes CASSYNRGANNEQFF.

J is TRBJ1-6 and V is TRBV4-3; the D gene is possibly TRBD1 (6 bases). With 1 base removed from V and 10 bases from J, the gap between germline ends came to 14 bases. This CDR3 region has 15 residues. The V gene's germline CDR1 is LGHNA and CDR2 YSLEER. CDR3 nucleotides: TGCGCCAGCAGCCAAGTTCCGGGGGCTGGGTCACCCCTCCACTTT. It is translated as CASSQVPGAGSPLHF.

The chain carries TRBV4-3 and TRBJ1-5, with D perhaps matching TRBD1 (5 bases). Trimming removed 2 bases from V and 1 base from J, with 9 bases in between. CDR3 length: 15 residues. Germline values: CDR1 LGHNA, CDR2 YSLEER. The CDR3 protein is CASSQHDRSNQPQHF. DNA of the CDR3: TGCGCCAGCAGCCAACATGACAGAAGCAATCAGCCCCAGCATTTT.

J is TRBJ2-2 and V is TRBV4-3; D ambiguous. The V end lost 6 bases, the J end lost 7 bases, and 12 bases lay between the germline ends. The CDR3 runs 13 residues. The germline V gene has CDR1 LGHNA and CDR2 YSLEER. The CDR3 nucleotides are TGCGCCAGCAGTTCAAAGGGCTACGGGGAGCTGTTTTTT. This encodes CASSSKGYGELFF.

CDR3 in amino acids: CASSVLGLARSYNEQFF. CDR3 sequence (DNA): TGTGCCAGCAGCGTCCTGGGACTAGCGCGATCCTACAATGAGCAGTTCTTC. V usage is TRBV9 and J usage is TRBJ2-1, with 10 bases matching TRBD2. J gave up 1 base and V 2 bases, and 6 bases lay outside the gene matches. Per the germline V gene, CDR1 is SGDLS and CDR2 is YYNGEE. The CDR3 has 17 residues.

This clone was counted between two and nine times. This chain joins TRBV27 and TRBJ2-3; 9 bases agree with TRBD2. In germline, CDR1 is MNHEY, CDR2 SMNVEV (reference sequence). The length of the CDR3 is 17 residues. V was pared by 8 bases and J by 2 bases, with 14 bases of the junction left unmatched. CDR3 sequence: CASPRAASGTNTDTQYF. CDR3 bases: TGTGCCAGCCCCCGGGCGGCTAGCGGGACCAACACAGATACGCAGTATTTT.

In its sample, this clone was seen once. This sequence joins TRBV28 and TRBJ1-2; no clear D gene. CDR3 size: 11 residues. The V gene lost 9 bases and the J gene lost 8 bases, with 13 bases spanning the gap. Germline lookup yields CDR1 MDHEN and CDR2 SYDVKM. This chain's CDR3 is CASSVGGGYTF. For the CDR3, the DNA is TGTGCCAGTTCGGTGGGTGGCGGCTACACCTTC.

The chain couples TRBV5-1 to TRBJ2-5; TRBD2 matches 8 bases. CDR3 size: 15 residues. The germline V gene encodes CDR1 SGHRS and CDR2 YFSETQ. The V and J ends lost 0 bases and 5 bases, in that order; junction bases with no gene match: 6. In DNA, the CDR3 is TGCGCCAGCAGCTTGGCGGCGGGGGGAGGTGAGACCCAGTACTTC. Residues: CASSLAAGGGETQYF.

This chain links TRBV7-3 with TRBJ2-2, with a weak D call TRBD2 (6 bases). This CDR3 has 14 residues. Germline values: CDR1 SGHTA, CDR2 FQGTGA. The V end was cut by 5 bases, the J end by 3 bases, with 10 bases between. CDR3 nucleotide sequence: TGTGCCAGCAGCCGGGACTCAGACACCGGGGAGCTGTTTTTT. This gives the protein CASSRDSDTGELFF.

V and J are TRBV6-5 and TRBJ2-7; the D gene is possibly TRBD1 (6 bases). The germline V gene encodes CDR1 MNHEY and CDR2 SVGAGI. The CDR3 is 15 residues long. Trimming took off 6 bases at V and 1 base at J, with 16 bases between the two ends. In DNA, the CDR3 is TGTGCCAGCAGCCCCGGACAGAGTAGGTCCTACGAGCAGTACTTC. This encodes CASSPGQSRSYEQYF.